Detailed here is one T cell receptor (beta chain). Its antigen specificity is not known. Qualities for individual bases were not recorded, and no much larger clone is one base off. These data originate in a study of blood T cells in healthy people across ages (dated by TCRdb to the mid-2010s). Concerning the study at large: In model experiments, roughly one uniquely barcoded TCR beta cDNA molecule per two T cells was captured by template switching. The donors were divided into four age groups: young (average around 15 years), middle-aged (approximately 42), aged (approximately 59) and long-lived (roughly 82). The study measured age-related changes in TCR beta repertoire diversity using deep sequencing normalized with unique cDNA molecular identifiers. Two additional independent replicas of 1 million unique cDNA reads from the same blood draw were analyzed for two donors (one aged 18 to 30 and one aged 80 or older). To avoid experimental bias, donors of different ages were spread randomly across the sequencing lanes. The investigation overall reported the following: Compared with the aged group, the long-lived group had more naive CD4+ T cells, fewer expanded clones and increased TCR diversity, a pattern suggesting age selection. Observed TCR beta diversity correlated strongly with the percentage of naive T cells measured by flow cytometry. Because profiling used bulk unsorted PBMCs, naive and antigen-experienced compartments could not be compared conclusively. Because donor CMV infection status was unknown, age-related changes in expanded clonotypes were potentially confounded. As age increased, observed TCR beta diversity per million T cells dropped in a roughly linear way, and a significant reduction was already evident by age 40. Estimates of total diversity from one million sequenced T cells were regarded as lower bounds and underestimates.

From the cysteine through the phenylalanine, the CDR3 covers 15 amino acids. This entry keeps only the CDR3 DNA: 45 bases, framed from base 1. V was cut back by 5 bases and J by 2 bases, leaving a gap of 15 bases between them. The germline V gene yields SGHTA for CDR1 and FQGNSA for CDR2. Systemically healthy Caucasian individuals from Russia, some 40 in total and aged about 6 to 95 years, were included as donors. Each donor gave ten milliliters of peripheral blood, collected into EDTA-treated Vacutainer tubes. Ficoll-Paque density-gradient centrifugation was used to isolate PBMCs, with at least 7 million per sample. Total RNA, at least 5.5 micrograms per sample, was extracted from PBMCs with Trizol reagent. For every donor, an aliquot of PBMCs went through flow cytometry to measure the percentages of naive CD45RAhigh/CD27high T cells. Libraries were constructed by 5' RACE. Sequenced using an Illumina HiSeq 2500. The second PCR ran for roughly 7 to 11 cycles and used a J-beta primer mix along with a sample-barcoded 5' primer. Each TCR beta cDNA molecule received a unique molecular identifier from a template-switch 5' adaptor carrying 12 random nucleotides. Each sample yielded at least 3 million CDR3-containing paired-end reads. First-strand cDNA synthesis was performed from all RNA using the Mint cDNA synthesis kit, with priming by a TRBC-specific oligonucleotide. All cDNA was treated with uracil-DNA glycosylase and then went through a first 18-cycle PCR with the universal primers M1SS and BC2_uni_R. Under the source paper's analysis protocol: For normalization, 1 million high-quality reads, each with a distinct molecular identifier, were randomly selected from each sample. Reads sharing molecular identifiers were discarded rather than binned into consensus sequences. CDR3 identification, clonotype clustering and error correction used MiTCR with a Q25 quality threshold and the strictest error-elimination algorithm. A nonparametric unseen species model with Euler transformation was used to estimate lower-bound total TCR beta diversity. TCRdb trimmed the raw reads at Q25, called clones with MiXCR and kept productive beta chains. When rows share a CDR3 protein, they turn into one entry using the most common DNA and genes. The V and J calls and clone size come from TCRdb's table, not from the authors' own analysis. This sample comprises 800,000 or so distinct CDR3 sequences, less than 60% of them detected only once. The ten largest clones represent less than 20% of the sample.

This receptor was obtained from an elderly man in good health. The chain joins TRBV7-2 to TRBJ1-2; TRBD1 might be the D gene, on 5 matching bases. Specimen: blood. CDR3 region: CASSVLPDSNYGYTF. The bases read TGTGCCAGCAGCGTCCTTCCAGACAGCAACTATGGCTACACCTTC.